This T cell receptor (beta chain) was recorded in a study of T cell repertoires in cytomegalovirus infection. Study background: Through public TCR beta signatures, both CMV infection and matching HLA type were indicated.

Overall study results and limits: HLA-C-restricted CMV-specific TCR beta clonotypes were dominant in the ex vivo response. Carriage of CMV together with the relevant HLA was identifiable through cumulative public TCR beta family frequency.

In this sample, this clonotype turned up many times. Its antigen is as yet unknown. The ends lost 5 bases at V and 1 base at J; junction bases unmatched: 8. Germline CDR1 and CDR2: SGHTA and FQGNSA. This CDR3 is built from 19 residues. TCRdb ran MiXCR on the reads and lists one entry per CDR3 protein. The sample lists 300,000 to 400,000 distinct CDR3 sequences, 18% occurring once. The sequence was collected from a human donor in good health (CMV status not recorded). Some clones in this sample may be carry-over from other donors' samples. This rearrangement joins TRBV7-2 to TRBJ2-1, with 16 bases that match TRBD2. The sequencing input was PBMCs. Here the CDR3 reads CASSKRGTSGGGSYNEQFF. The CDR3 nucleotides read TGTGCCAGCAGCAAACGGGGGACTAGCGGGGGGGGGTCCTACAATGAGCAGTTCTTC.